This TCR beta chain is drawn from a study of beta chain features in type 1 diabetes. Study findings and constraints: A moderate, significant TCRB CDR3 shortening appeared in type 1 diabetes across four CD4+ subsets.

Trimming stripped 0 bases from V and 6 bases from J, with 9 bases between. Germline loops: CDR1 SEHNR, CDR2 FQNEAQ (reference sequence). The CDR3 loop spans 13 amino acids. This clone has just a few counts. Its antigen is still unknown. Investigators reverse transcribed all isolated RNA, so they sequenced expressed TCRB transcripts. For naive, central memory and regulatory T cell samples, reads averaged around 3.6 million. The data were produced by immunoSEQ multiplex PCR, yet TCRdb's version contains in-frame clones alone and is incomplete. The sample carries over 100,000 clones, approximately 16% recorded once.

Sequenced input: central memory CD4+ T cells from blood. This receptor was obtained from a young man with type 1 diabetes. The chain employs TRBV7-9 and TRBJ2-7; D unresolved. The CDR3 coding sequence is TGTGCCAGCAGCTTAGCCGGTGGGTCCGAGCAGTACTTC. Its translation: CASSLAGGSEQYF.